A single sample gave rise to the 9 T cell receptor beta chains below, sequenced in a study of early T cells in non-severe SARS-CoV-2 infection. Each CDR3 protein is one row after TCRdb ran MiXCR on the 5' RACE reads. The sample carries about 27,000 distinct CDR3 sequences, about 5% recorded once. Sequencing was carried out using whole blood. The receptors originated from an adult who was a healthcare worker with PCR-confirmed SARS-CoV-2 infection or an uninfected control (not recorded which).

Details on this clonotype: This clone may be a read error of a much larger clone one base away. The chain uses TRBV12-3 or TRBV12-4 and TRBJ2-3; D is unresolved. CDR3 length: 13 amino acids. CDR3 loop: CASSPGALYTQDF. DNA for the CDR3: TGTGCCAGCAGTCCCGGCGCTCTATATACGCAGGATTTT.

This clonotype has a count of ten or more. This chain joins TRBV13 and TRBJ2-1; D ambiguous. This CDR3 has 14 residues. The V end lost 0 bases, the J end lost 5 bases, and 8 bases lay between the germline ends. Germline V CDR1 and CDR2: PRHDT, FYEKMQ (reference sequence). DNA for the CDR3: TGTGCCAGCAGCTTAGGACTCACCCACAATGAGCAGTTCTTC. The encoded protein is CASSLGLTHNEQFF.

Many counts were recorded for this clonotype. The chain couples TRBV20-1 to TRBJ2-3, with 7 bases aligning to TRBD1. V was clipped by 6 bases and J by 4 bases; unmatched bases: 13. Germline lookup yields CDR1 DFQATT and CDR2 SNEGSKA (reference sequence). The CDR3 spans 15 residues. The DNA of the CDR3 is TGCAGTGCGGGCGACAGGGATCCTCTTCCAGATACGCAGTATTTT. Protein sequence: CSAGDRDPLPDTQYF.

This clonotype was detected a few times. The chain uses TRBV11-2 and TRBJ1-1; 8 bases fit TRBD1. Per germline, CDR1 SGHAT and CDR2 FQNNGV. CDR3 size: 17 residues. Trimming removed 5 bases from V and 3 bases from J; junction bases left unmatched: 14. The CDR3: CASSPQFQGASYTEAFF. CDR3 DNA: TGTGCCAGCAGCCCACAGTTTCAGGGGGCTTCGTACACTGAAGCTTTCTTT.

By its share, this clonotype is medium-sized. The J gene is TRBJ1-1, the V gene TRBV6-5; a possible D gene is TRBD1 (5 bases). This CDR3 is built from 14 residues. V lost 8 bases and J lost 7, with 20 bases in between. CDR1 is MNHEY, CDR2 SVGAGI, per germline. The CDR3 here is CASSRGGGTYEAFF. Here the CDR3 DNA reads TGTGCCAGCTCAAGGGGCGGCGGAACTTATGAAGCTTTCTTT.

The chain carries TRBV27 and TRBJ1-1, with 9 positions matching TRBD1. This CDR3 has 15 amino acids. CDR1 is MNHEY and CDR2 is SMNVEV in the germline V gene (reference sequence). Trimming took 0 bases from V and 10 from J; bases not matched to a gene: 9. The CDR3 bases are TGTGCCAGCAGTTTATCGGGGACAGGGTCGCTCCGAGCTTTCTTT. Translated: CASSLSGTGSLRAFF.

The V gene is TRBV19, the J gene TRBJ2-7; D is perhaps TRBD1 (5 bases). The germline V gene encodes CDR1 LNHDA and CDR2 SQIVND (reference sequence). There are 12 residues in the CDR3. V was shortened by 4 bases and J by 7 bases, with 11 bases between the two germline ends. This chain's CDR3 is CASSTGPGEQYF. CDR3 nucleotides: TGTGCCAGTAGTACCGGCCCAGGGGAGCAGTACTTC.

At least ten counts were recorded for this clonotype. The rearrangement uses TRBV3-1 and TRBJ2-5; D may be TRBD1 (5 bases). This CDR3 contains 18 residues. Trimming pared 2 bases from V and 2 bases from J, leaving 21 bases between. Germline CDR1 reads LGHDT; CDR2 reads YNNKEL (reference sequence). The CDR3 DNA follows: TGTGCCAGCAGCCAAAACTCGATGAGACAGTTACTACAAGAGACCCAGTACTTC. It is translated as CASSQNSMRQLLQETQYF.

This clonotype was recorded many times. J is TRBJ1-1 and V is TRBV4-3; the match to TRBD1 covers 9 bases. Germline V gene sequence: CDR1 LGHNA, CDR2 YSLEER. V shed 4 bases and J 5 bases; nucleotides not matched to a gene: 5. CDR3 length equals 14 residues. The CDR3 loop is CASSPGQGWTEAFF. The CDR3 coding sequence is TGCGCCAGCAGCCCTGGACAGGGGTGGACTGAAGCTTTCTTT.